The T cell receptor (beta chain) under discussion was sequenced for a study of shared clonotypes between healthy human individuals. The authors' processing: Filtering of immunoSEQ junctional sequences could not match full-length read filtering. Some clones are missing from TCRdb's copy, which holds only in-frame ones; the method was immunoSEQ multiplex PCR. V and J calls and clone size come straight from that table; D and trimming were deduced from the DNA. The repertoire holds 520,000 or so clones, with about four fifths as singletons. Roughly 90 million PBMCs served as the genomic DNA source for unsorted samples. Study-wide points: Read depth was anticipated to influence clonotype sharing among donors.

Per germline, CDR1 SEHNR and CDR2 FQNEAQ (reference sequence). The CDR3 is made up of 15 amino acids. The V segment lost 6 bases and the J segment 3 bases; nucleotides outside the gene matches: 9. As concerns this clone: Its target is not known.

This sequence was found in a woman in her thirties or forties in good health. Some clones in this sample may be carry-over from other donors' samples. This sequence joins TRBV7-9 and TRBJ2-7; TRBD1 agrees at 9 bases. Sequenced input: PBMCs. The CDR3 DNA sequence: TGTGCCAGCAGTCCCGGGACAGGGTTAGGCTACGAGCAGTACTTC. This gives the protein CASSPGTGLGYEQYF.